Detailed here is one T cell receptor (beta chain). The data are from a study of blood T cells in healthy people across ages. It was with a sample-barcoded 5' primer and a J-beta primer mix that a second PCR of roughly 7 to 12 cycles was run. TCRdb ran MiXCR on the 5' RACE reads and lists one entry per CDR3 protein. The data hold around 580,000 distinct CDR3 sequences, with 45% to 55% observed a single time. This CDR3 has 15 residues. V dropped 1 base and J dropped 6; count of bases not matched to a gene: 4. Germline-derived CDR1 and CDR2 are DFQATT and SNEGSKA (reference sequence). Healthy Caucasian individuals from Russia aged roughly 6 to 90 served as donors.

The gene calls are TRBV20-1 and TRBJ2-1; TRBD2 matches 12 bases. The sample comprised blood. The TCR sequence derives from an elderly man in good health. The CDR3, as DNA: TGCAGTGCTAGAGTCAGACTAGCGGGGGCCAATGAGCAGTTCTTC. Its protein is CSARVRLAGANEQFF.